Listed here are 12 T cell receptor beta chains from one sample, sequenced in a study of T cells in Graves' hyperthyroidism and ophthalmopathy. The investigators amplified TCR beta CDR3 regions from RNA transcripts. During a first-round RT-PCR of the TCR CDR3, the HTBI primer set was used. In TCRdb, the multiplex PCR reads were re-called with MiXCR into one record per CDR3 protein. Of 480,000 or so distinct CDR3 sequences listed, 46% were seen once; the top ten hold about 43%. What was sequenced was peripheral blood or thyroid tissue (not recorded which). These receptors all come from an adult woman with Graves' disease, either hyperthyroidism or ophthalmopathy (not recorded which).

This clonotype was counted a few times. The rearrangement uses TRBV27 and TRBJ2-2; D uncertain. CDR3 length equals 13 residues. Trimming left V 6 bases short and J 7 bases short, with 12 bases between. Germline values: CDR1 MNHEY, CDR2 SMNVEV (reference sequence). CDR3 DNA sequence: TGTGCCAGCAGCCGAGGAAGGTTCGGGGAGCTGTTTTTT. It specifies CASSRGRFGELFF.

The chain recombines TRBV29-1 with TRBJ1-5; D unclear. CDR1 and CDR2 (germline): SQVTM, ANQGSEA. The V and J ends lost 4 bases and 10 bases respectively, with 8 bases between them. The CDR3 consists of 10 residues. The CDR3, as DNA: TGCAGCGTTGGCAGTAACCCCCAGCATTTT. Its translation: CSVGSNPQHF.

Written as DNA, the CDR3 is TGTGCCAGCAGCGCGGCCCAGCAGGGCGGACACACCTTC. As protein: CASSAAQQGGHTF. The chain has TRBV7-2 and TRBJ1-2; D possibly corresponds to TRBD1 (5 bases). Germline V lookup: CDR1 SGHTA, CDR2 FQGNSA. This CDR3 has 13 amino acids. Trimming removed 5 bases from V and 12 bases from J, with 19 bases in between.

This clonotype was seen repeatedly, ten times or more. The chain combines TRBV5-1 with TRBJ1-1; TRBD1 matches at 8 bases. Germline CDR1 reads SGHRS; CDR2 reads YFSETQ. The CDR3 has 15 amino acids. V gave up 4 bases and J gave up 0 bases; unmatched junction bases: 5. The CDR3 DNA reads TGCGCCAGCAGCCCATGGACAGGGATGAACACTGAAGCTTTCTTT. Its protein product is CASSPWTGMNTEAFF.

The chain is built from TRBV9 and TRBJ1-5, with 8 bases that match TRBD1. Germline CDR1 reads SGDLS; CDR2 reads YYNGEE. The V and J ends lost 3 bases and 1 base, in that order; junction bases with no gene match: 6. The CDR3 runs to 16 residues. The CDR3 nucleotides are TGTGCCAGCAGCGGAGGGACAGGAGGGAGCAATCAGCCCCAGCATTTT. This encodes CASSGGTGGSNQPQHF.

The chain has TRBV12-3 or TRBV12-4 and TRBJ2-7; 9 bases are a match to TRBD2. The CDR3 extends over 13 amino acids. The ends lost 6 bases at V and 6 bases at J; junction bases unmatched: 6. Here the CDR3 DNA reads TGTGCCAGCAGCCGTAGCGGGAGCACCGAGCAGTACTTC. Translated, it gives CASSRSGSTEQYF.

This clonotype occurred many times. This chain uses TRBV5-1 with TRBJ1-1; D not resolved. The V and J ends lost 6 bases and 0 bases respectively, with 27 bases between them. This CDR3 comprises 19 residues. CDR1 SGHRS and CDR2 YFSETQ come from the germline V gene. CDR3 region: CASKTTPGNRQRLNTEAFF. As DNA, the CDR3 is TGCGCCAGCAAAACCACTCCAGGCAACCGACAACGCTTGAACACTGAAGCTTTCTTT.

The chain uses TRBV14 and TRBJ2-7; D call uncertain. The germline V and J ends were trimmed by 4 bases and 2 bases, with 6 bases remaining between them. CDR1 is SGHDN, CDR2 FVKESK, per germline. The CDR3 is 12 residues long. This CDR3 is CASSPDPYEQYF. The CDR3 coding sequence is TGTGCCAGCAGCCCTGATCCCTACGAGCAGTACTTC.

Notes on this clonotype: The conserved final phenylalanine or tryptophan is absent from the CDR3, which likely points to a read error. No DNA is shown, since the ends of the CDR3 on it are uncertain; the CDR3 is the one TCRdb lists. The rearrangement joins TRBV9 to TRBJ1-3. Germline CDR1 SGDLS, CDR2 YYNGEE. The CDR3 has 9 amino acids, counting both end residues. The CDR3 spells CASSVGGNT.

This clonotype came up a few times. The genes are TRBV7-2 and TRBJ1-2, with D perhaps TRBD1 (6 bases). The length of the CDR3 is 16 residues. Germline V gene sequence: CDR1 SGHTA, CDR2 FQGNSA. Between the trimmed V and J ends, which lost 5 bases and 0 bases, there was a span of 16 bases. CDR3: CASSPRGGAANYGYTF. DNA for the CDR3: TGTGCCAGCAGCCCGAGAGGGGGGGCCGCTAACTATGGCTACACCTTC.

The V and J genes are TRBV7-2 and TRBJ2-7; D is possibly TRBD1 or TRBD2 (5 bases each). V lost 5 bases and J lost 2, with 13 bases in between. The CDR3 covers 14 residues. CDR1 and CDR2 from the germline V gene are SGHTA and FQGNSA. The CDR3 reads CASSREGQAYEQYF. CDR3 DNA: TGTGCCAGCAGCCGTGAGGGGCAAGCCTACGAGCAGTACTTC.

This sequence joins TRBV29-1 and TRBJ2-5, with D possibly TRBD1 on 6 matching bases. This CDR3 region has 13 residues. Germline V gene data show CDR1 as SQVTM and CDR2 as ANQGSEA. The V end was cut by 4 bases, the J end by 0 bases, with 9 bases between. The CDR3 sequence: CSVVRDNQETQYF. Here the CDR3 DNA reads TGCAGCGTTGTCCGGGACAACCAAGAGACCCAGTACTTC.